This entry lists 17 T cell receptor beta chains sequenced from one sample in a study of CD8 T cells in ankylosing spondylitis. From the 5' RACE reads, TCRdb called clonotypes with MiXCR, one entry per CDR3 protein. The table has some 300,000 distinct CDR3 sequences, around 20% seen once. The material sequenced was blood, either unsorted or a sorted T cell fraction (not recorded which). These receptor sequences come from a female donor with ankylosing spondylitis or in good health (not recorded which).

This clonotype was counted only a few times. The chain uses TRBV10-3 and TRBJ2-7; perhaps TRBD2 as D (6 bases). Trimming left V 9 bases short and J 4 bases short, with 13 bases between. The CDR3 contains 12 residues. Germline CDR1 is ENHRY and CDR2 is SYGVKD. The CDR3 bases are TGTGCCATGCCGAGGAGGGGATACGAGCAGTACTTC. Its translation is CAMPRRGYEQYF.

The rearrangement uses TRBV20-1 and TRBJ2-1, with unresolved D. Germline CDR1 is DFQATT and CDR2 is SNEGSKA (reference sequence). There are 13 residues in the CDR3. V was cut by 3 bases and J by 8 bases, with 14 bases left in between. This CDR3 reads CSARGGPVDEQFF. In DNA form, the CDR3 reads TGCAGTGCTAGGGGTGGGCCGGTCGATGAGCAGTTCTTC.

The chain employs TRBV12-3 or TRBV12-4 and TRBJ1-1; D unclear. The length of the CDR3 is 15 residues. Trimming left V 6 bases short and J 6 bases short, with 20 bases between. This CDR3 is CASRPTYGSKAEAFF. CDR3 DNA sequence: TGTGCCAGCAGGCCCACATATGGATCAAAGGCTGAAGCTTTCTTT.

This chain links TRBV5-1 with TRBJ2-1; possibly TRBD2 for D (6 bases). The V gene's germline CDR1 is SGHRS and CDR2 YFSETQ. CDR3 length equals 15 residues. The ends were cut back, 0 bases at V and 7 bases at J, with 14 bases in the middle. In DNA form, the CDR3 reads TGCGCCAGCAGCTTGGGACTAGATAAGATGAATGAGCAGTTCTTC. Translating it yields CASSLGLDKMNEQFF.

The CDR3 protein is CSARGPPDTQYF. The CDR3 coding sequence is TGCAGTGCTAGAGGCCCACCAGATACGCAGTATTTT. V usage is TRBV20-1 and J usage is TRBJ2-3; D call uncertain. The germline V and J ends were trimmed by 1 base and 4 bases, with 6 bases remaining between them. The CDR3 totals 12 residues. Germline values: CDR1 DFQATT, CDR2 SNEGSKA (reference sequence).

This sequence joins TRBV28 and TRBJ2-1; D is unresolved. Looked up from germline, CDR1 is MDHEN and CDR2 is SYDVKM. CDR3 length: 13 residues. V was trimmed by 2 bases and J by 6 bases, leaving 8 bases between them. DNA of the CDR3: TGTGCCAGCAGTTTAAGTCAGAGCAATGAGCAGTTCTTC. Translating gives CASSLSQSNEQFF.

The J gene is TRBJ2-1, the V gene TRBV20-1, with TRBD2 as a possible D gene (6 bases). Trimming removed 7 bases at V and 0 bases at J, with 10 bases between. This CDR3 comprises 13 residues. CDR1 and CDR2 from the germline V gene are DFQATT and SNEGSKA (reference sequence). In nucleotides, the CDR3 is TGCAGTGGGGGGGTAAGCTCCTACAATGAGCAGTTCTTC. Translated, it gives CSGGVSSYNEQFF.

The CDR3 spells CASSTGTPFNEQFF. The CDR3 DNA reads as TGTGCCAGCAGTACCGGGACCCCCTTCAATGAGCAGTTCTTC. The chain is built from TRBV12-3 or TRBV12-4 and TRBJ2-1, with D perhaps being TRBD1 or TRBD2 (5 bases each). This CDR3 has 14 amino acids. The V gene lost 5 bases and the J gene lost 6 bases, with 14 bases spanning the gap.

This clonotype was found once. V gene TRBV2 combines with J gene TRBJ2-3; D is possibly TRBD1 or TRBD2 (5 bases each). V was shortened by 3 bases and J by 6 bases, with 16 bases between the two germline ends. The CDR3 is made up of 15 amino acids. CDR1 SNHLY and CDR2 FYNNEI come from the germline V gene. CDR3 sequence (DNA): TGTGCCAGCAGTGACCGGGACCCGAGGCAGGATACGCAGTATTTT. Translation: CASSDRDPRQDTQYF.

This chain joins TRBV5-1 and TRBJ2-1, with no clear D. The CDR3 spans 15 residues. Trimming took off 2 bases at V and 7 bases at J, with 16 bases between the two ends. The V gene's germline CDR1 is SGHRS and CDR2 YFSETQ. The DNA of the CDR3 is TGCGCCAGCAGCTTAGACTGGGCCAACAAAAATGAGCAGTTCTTC. It encodes CASSLDWANKNEQFF. Looking up the rest from reference TRBV5-1 and TRBJ2-1 gives the full variable domain: KAGVTQTPRYLIKTRGQQVTLSCSPISGHRSVSWYQQTPGQGLQFLFEYFSETQRNKGNFPGRFSGRQFSNSRSEMNVSTLELGDSALYLCASSLDWANKNEQFFGPGTRLTVL.

The CDR3 coding sequence is TGCAGTGGGGGACAGGGTACCTGGAGCAATCAGCCCCAGCATTTT. Translated: CSGGQGTWSNQPQHF. The chain joins TRBV20-1 to TRBJ1-5, with TRBD1 matching 9 bases. V lost 7 bases and J lost 1; bases outside the gene matches: 8. Germline V CDR1 and CDR2: DFQATT, SNEGSKA (reference sequence). This CDR3 is 15 amino acids long.

This clonotype was counted only a few times. The V and J genes are TRBV5-1 and TRBJ2-2; tentative D call: TRBD1 (6 bases). V lost 6 bases, J lost 0 bases, and 9 bases lay in between. The CDR3 loop spans 14 amino acids. Germline lookup yields CDR1 SGHRS and CDR2 YFSETQ. CDR3 in amino acids: CASNGQSNTGELFF. As DNA, the CDR3 is TGCGCCAGCAATGGACAGTCGAACACCGGGGAGCTGTTTTTT.

The chain uses TRBV19 and TRBJ1-1; D unresolved. The V and J ends lost 3 bases and 1 base respectively, with 9 bases between them. The CDR3 has 14 amino acids. Germline CDR1 and CDR2: LNHDA and SQIVND (reference sequence). This CDR3 reads CASSIGGKNTEAFF. The CDR3, as DNA: TGTGCCAGTAGTATTGGTGGCAAGAACACTGAAGCTTTCTTT. The full variable domain, in which reference TRBV19 and TRBJ1-1 provide the parts outside the CDR3, is DGGITQSPKYLFRKEGQNVTLSCEQNLNHDAMYWYRQDPGQGLRLIYYSQIVNDFQKGDIAEGYSVSREKKESFPLTVTSAQKNPTAFYLCASSIGGKNTEAFFGQGTRLTVV.

This clonotype was counted between two and nine times. This rearrangement joins TRBV3-1 to TRBJ1-1; D is unresolved. This CDR3 is built from 14 residues. Germline values: CDR1 LGHDT, CDR2 YNNKEL (reference sequence). With 0 bases removed from V and 1 base from J, the gap between germline ends came to 6 bases. The DNA for the CDR3 is TGTGCCAGCAGCCAAGACACCCGGAACACTGAAGCTTTCTTT. Protein product: CASSQDTRNTEAFF.

V is TRBV5-1 and J is TRBJ2-5; no definite D call. The V and J ends lost 0 bases and 5 bases respectively, with 8 bases between them. The CDR3 consists of 13 residues. Germline V CDR1 and CDR2: SGHRS, YFSETQ. CDR3 amino acids: CASSLATTETQYF. Here the CDR3 DNA reads TGCGCCAGCAGCTTGGCCACGACCGAGACCCAGTACTTC.

The chain employs TRBV20-1 and TRBJ2-7; unclear D gene. CDR1 is DFQATT and CDR2 is SNEGSKA in the germline V gene (reference sequence). V dropped 3 bases and J dropped 0 bases, with 12 bases sitting between them. The CDR3 extends over 14 amino acids. CDR3 region: CSARDRSNSYEQYF. The CDR3 DNA is TGCAGTGCTAGGGATAGGTCGAACTCCTACGAGCAGTACTTC.

The chain couples TRBV6-2 or TRBV6-3 to TRBJ1-2; D is undetermined. V was pared by 7 bases and J by 0 bases, with 9 bases between. The CDR3 length is 13 residues. CDR1 is MNHEY, CDR2 SVGEGT, per germline. In nucleotides, the CDR3 is TGTGCCAGCACCGATTGGGCTAACTATGGCTACACCTTC. Protein: CASTDWANYGYTF.